The entry below gives a single TCR beta chain sequence along with its context. Its antigen is unknown. Here immunoSEQ multiplex PCR was the method, and the copy in TCRdb shows in-frame clones only, minus some. The sample carries about 75,000 clones, approximately 94% recorded once. Each patient relapsed following autologous stem cell transplantation, and prior brentuximab vedotin exposure differed. The CDR3 spans 15 residues. CDR1 MDHEN and CDR2 SYDVKM come from the germline V gene. Trimming took 6 bases from V and 1 from J, leaving 15 bases between them. This specimen comes from a study of PD-1 blockade in classical Hodgkin lymphoma. Study-wide results and limits: Anyone who began nivolumab under 1 year after ASCT was excluded.

This receptor was identified in a human donor with classical Hodgkin lymphoma. The chain recombines TRBV28 with TRBJ1-1; the D is unclear. The sequencing used peripheral blood mononuclear cells (PBMCs), collected at baseline. The CDR3 DNA is TGTGCCAGCAGGCTACGCTCCCTCCAGAACACTGAAGCTTTCTTT. It yields the protein CASRLRSLQNTEAFF.